This T cell receptor beta chain came from a study of blood T cell repertoires in COVID-19. About the research overall: COVID-19 samples from acute and convalescent phases originated in the United States, Italy and Spain. The cDNA or gDNA used as material had been derived from T cells, B-cell-depleted T cells, or PBMCs.

Under the authors' procedure: From reference gene primer amplification, estimates of nucleated cell counts were derived. The protocol was immunoSEQ multiplex PCR, while the TCRdb copy is restricted to in-frame clones and leaves out a portion. For V, J and clone size, that table is used; D and trimming come from the DNA. In the table there are hundreds of thousands of clones, roughly 86% of which are singletons. CDR3 length equals 17 residues. The V gene lost 3 bases and the J gene lost 0 bases, with 15 bases spanning the gap. CDR1 is SGHVS and CDR2 is FQNEAQ in the germline V gene. This clone was counted once.

The clonotype was recovered from a man aged 55 to 70 with acute or convalescent COVID-19. The source material was peripheral blood. The gene calls are TRBV7-8 and TRBJ1-3; D gene ambiguous. CDR3 sequence: CASSFRYQVLSGNTIYF. The CDR3, as DNA: TGTGCCAGCAGCTTTCGATATCAGGTACTCTCTGGAAACACCATATATTTT.